This T cell receptor (beta chain) was recovered during a study of post-analysis software for immune sequencing data (dated by TCRdb to 2014 to 2015). Some background on the complete study: Recorded disease courses included relapsing-remitting, secondary progressive and progressive-relapsing multiple sclerosis, with some patients lacking subtype annotation. The patient repertoires were set against eleven to twelve previously published healthy control repertoires from donors whose ages ranged from roughly 6 to 25 years. A subset of samples was prepared in parallel using single-end sample barcoding, then pooled and co-amplified after Illumina adapter ligation. Points the paper makes about the study in general: Multiple sclerosis patients had significantly lower normalized Chao1 diversity than controls, a result that suggests substantial peripheral T-cell clonal expansion. The multiple sclerosis patient group was slightly younger than the control group. Four or five TRBV segments, including TRBV5-6, TRBV5-1 and TRBV20-1, were significantly more frequent in patients than controls. Direct clustering with F measure showed strong co-clustering of samples prepared in the same batch, prompting a batch-effect correction.

Concerning this clonotype: Its antigen is currently not known. Per-base quality was not reported, and no clone a single base away is much larger than it.

The library was produced with PCR. The instrument given in TCRdb is Illumina HiSeq 2500. To reduce PCR and sequencing biases, unique molecular identifiers were built into the TCR beta cDNA libraries. Roughly 0.5 million cDNA molecules were obtained per 1 to 10 million input T cells, so each molecule approximated one T cell. The same protocol used for the earlier healthy control dataset was applied to prepare and sequence the patient libraries. Within a given batch, samples were prepared together, multiplexed and sequenced on the same HiSeq lane. The authors' analysis ran thus. Raw barcoded reads were processed with MIGEC, discarding single-read molecular identifier groups before consensus assembly and CDR3 extraction. VDJtools was used for post-analysis of the clonotype tables, with diversity normalized by down-sampling every dataset to the smallest sample size. In repertoire overlap clustering, CDR3 amino acid sequences, but not nucleotide sequences, were matched to correct batch-related cross-sample contamination. Through fastp at Q25 and MiXCR, TCRdb rebuilt clones from the public reads, retaining in-frame beta chains. Rows are unified per CDR3 protein, each entry keeping the most common DNA and genes. What appears here as the V and J calls and clone size reflects TCRdb's work, not the paper's. This sample comprises 820,000 or so distinct CDR3 sequences, roughly 50% of them detected only once. The top ten hold approximately 4.4% of the sample.

TCR beta repertoires were profiled from peripheral blood of 13 young patients with multiple sclerosis to demonstrate the VDJtools post-analysis software. The patients with multiple sclerosis were children and adolescents between roughly 6 and 17 years of age. Sequences MGHRA (CDR1) and YSYEKL (CDR2) are obtained from the germline V gene. Including cysteine and phenylalanine, the CDR3 has 14 amino acids. Just the 42-base CDR3 DNA is kept, in frame starting at base 1. The chain is assembled from TRBV4-1 and TRBJ2-7, with 9 bases in between that match TRBD1. The DNA end is a closer match to TRBJ2-4, so the J assignment may be wrong. The receptor was isolated from a girl aged 5-17 years with multiple sclerosis. Sequenced input: blood. This receptor has the CDR3 CASSPGQGFNIQYF. Read as DNA, the sequence is TGCGCCAGCAGCCCCGGACAGGGGTTCAACATTCAGTACTTC.